This T cell receptor beta chain appears in the sequencing data of a study of T cell clonality in common variable immunodeficiency. Per the germline V gene, CDR1 is LGHNA and CDR2 is YNFKEQ. This CDR3 contains 16 residues. Blood samples were heparinized, roughly 5 to 9 ml per donor. The assay was immunoSEQ multiplex PCR, and TCRdb's table has in-frame clones only and misses some. Singletons are absent from the sample, which has 55,000 or so clones. This clone was detected many times. One end of the junction fails to match germline, which may point to a read error. The read halts 3 residues ahead of the CDR3 end, with the missing end drawn from the germline J gene.

The chain carries TRBV4-2 and TRBJ2-2; 9 positions match TRBD2. This receptor was obtained from a person aged 18 to 69 in good health. Specimen: peripheral blood mononuclear cells. The CDR3 is CASSQDRGGVDGELFF. CDR3 DNA (partial): TGCGCCAGCAGCCAAGATCGCGGGGGGGTGGACGGGGAG.